This passage covers 4 T cell receptor beta chains from one sample sequenced in a study of Ad26.COV2.S vaccination and SARS-CoV-2 variants. The treatment was: some 19 received Ad26.COV2.S at low or high dose, single or two shots; 5 received placebo; per-sample allocation not given. Material that was analyzed had been drawn on day 63 after the first vaccine or placebo injection. Sequenced by immunoSEQ multiplex PCR; TCRdb stores in-frame clones only, minus some. The sample has roughly 460,000 clones; 80% to 90% are singletons. This material consisted of peripheral blood, taken in a trial of Ad26.COV2.S vaccine versus placebo. Receptor source: a person between 18 and 59 years old who received the Ad26.COV2.S COVID-19 vaccine or a placebo.

This chain links TRBV6-2 or TRBV6-3 with TRBJ1-5; TRBD1 aligns across 12 bases. Trimming removed 2 bases from V and 6 bases from J; junction bases left unmatched: 5. Germline assignment: CDR1 MNHEY and CDR2 SVGEGT. CDR3 length: 16 residues. This CDR3 reads CASSYLGQGAVQPQHF. CDR3 nucleotide sequence: TGTGCCAGCAGTTACCTGGGACAGGGGGCAGTTCAGCCCCAGCATTTT.

This chain links TRBV12-3 or TRBV12-4 with TRBJ2-5; perhaps TRBD1 as D (5 bases). The V gene lost 6 bases and the J gene lost 3 bases, with 11 bases spanning the gap. The CDR3 length is 13 residues. CDR3 DNA sequence: TGTGCCAGCAGGCCGACAGAGAAAGAGACCCAGTACTTC. Translating it yields CASRPTEKETQYF.

The chain uses TRBV6-1 and TRBJ1-1; D uncertain. The CDR3 sequence is 12 residues long. The V gene lost 3 bases and the J gene lost 8 bases, with 10 bases spanning the gap. CDR1 is MNHNS, CDR2 SASEGT, per germline. In DNA form, the CDR3 reads TGTGCCAGCAGTGAGCAAACCAGAGAAGCTTTCTTT. Protein product: CASSEQTREAFF.

V and J are TRBV15 and TRBJ2-3; no clear D. The V gene lost 1 base and the J gene lost 2 bases, with 7 bases spanning the gap. Germline CDR1 is LNHNV and CDR2 is YYDKDF (reference sequence). The CDR3 extends over 14 amino acids. CDR3 protein: CATSRGVDTDTQYF. DNA for the CDR3: TGTGCCACCAGCAGAGGGGTAGACACAGATACGCAGTATTTT.